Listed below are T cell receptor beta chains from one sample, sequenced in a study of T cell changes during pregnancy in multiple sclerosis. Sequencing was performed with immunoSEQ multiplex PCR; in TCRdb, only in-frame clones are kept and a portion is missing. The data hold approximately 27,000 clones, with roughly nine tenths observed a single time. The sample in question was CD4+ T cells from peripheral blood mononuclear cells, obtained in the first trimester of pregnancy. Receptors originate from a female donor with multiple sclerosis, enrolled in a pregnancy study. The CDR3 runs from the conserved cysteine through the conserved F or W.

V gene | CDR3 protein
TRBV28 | CASSLNVGGGGTGELFF
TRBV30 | CAWNRELREAFF
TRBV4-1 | CASSQVTGSGANVLTF
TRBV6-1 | CASSEALTGAYGYTF
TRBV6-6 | CASSYNPPRSQFF
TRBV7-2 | CASSGQGRGYTF
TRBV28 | CATLVQGEAFF
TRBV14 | CASSIRTGGSTDTQYF
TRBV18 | CASTRDRGETQYF
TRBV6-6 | CASSLSTGWEDGYTF
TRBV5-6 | CASSSQGEMAQYF
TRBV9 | CASSVAVGNTIYF
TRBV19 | CASSAGRVSQPQHF
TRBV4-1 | CASSQVGLETQYF